What follows are 11 T cell receptor beta chains derived from one specimen sequenced in a study of shared clonotypes between healthy human individuals. Here immunoSEQ multiplex PCR was the method, and the copy in TCRdb shows in-frame clones only, minus some. The sample shows approximately 2.5 million clones, under 95% of them seen only once. The material sequenced was naive CD4+ T cells from PBMCs. The subset was: CD45RA+ positively selected. These receptors all stem from a man aged 18 to 35 in good health. Some clones in this sample may be carry-over from other donors' samples.

J is TRBJ2-5 and V is TRBV11-2, with D possibly being TRBD2 (5 bases). Germline V gene sequence: CDR1 SGHAT, CDR2 FQNNGV. The V end lost 5 bases, the J end lost 4 bases, and 11 bases lay between the germline ends. CDR3 length equals 13 residues. CDR3 sequence reads: CASSLLATETQYF. In nucleotides, the CDR3 is TGTGCCAGCAGCCTCCTAGCCACAGAGACCCAGTACTTC.

The gene calls are TRBV6-1 and TRBJ2-3; D perhaps matches TRBD1 (6 bases). V dropped 7 bases and J dropped 3 bases, with 17 bases sitting between them. From germline, CDR1 is MNHNS and CDR2 SASEGT. The CDR3 contains 15 residues. The CDR3 coding sequence is TGTGCCAGCAAACCGAATAGGCAGGGGACAGATACGCAGTATTTT. Its protein product is CASKPNRQGTDTQYF.

As to this clone: The sample carries other DNA sequences with the same CDR3. The chain has TRBV7-3 and TRBJ2-7, with D perhaps being TRBD1 or TRBD2 (5 bases each). Trimming cost V 3 bases and J 2 bases, with 11 bases left between them. The germline gives CDR1 SGHTA, CDR2 FQGTGA. This CDR3 has 14 amino acids. This CDR3 reads CASSFAGAPYEQYF. In DNA, the CDR3 is TGTGCCAGCAGCTTCGCCGGGGCTCCCTACGAGCAGTACTTC.

The rearrangement links TRBV27 to TRBJ1-1; maybe TRBD1 (6 bases). The V end lost 4 bases, the J end lost 0 bases, and 9 bases lay between the germline ends. The length of the CDR3 is 14 residues. Germline CDR1 and CDR2: MNHEY and SMNVEV (reference sequence). CDR3 region: CASSYRALNTEAFF. CDR3 coding DNA: TGTGCCAGCAGTTACAGGGCTCTGAACACTGAAGCTTTCTTT.

The CDR3 region is CASRLGWEGLDAQYF. CDR3 sequence (DNA): TGTGCCAGCCGTCTCGGGTGGGAGGGCCTGGATGCGCAGTATTTT. This rearrangement joins TRBV7-2 to TRBJ2-3; 7 nucleotides match TRBD2. The CDR3 totals 15 residues. The trim removed 8 bases at V and 10 bases at J, leaving 18 bases unmatched. From germline, CDR1 is SGHTA and CDR2 FQGNSA.

The chain links TRBV2 to TRBJ2-3; D gene uncertain. The CDR3 spans 14 residues. With 5 bases removed from V and 1 base from J, the gap between germline ends came to 10 bases. The germline CDR1 and CDR2 sequences are SNHLY and FYNNEI. CDR3 nucleotide sequence: TGTGCCAGCAGTTCCCGAGTGGGCACAGATACGCAGTATTTT. It yields the protein CASSSRVGTDTQYF.

Of note for this clone: The same CDR3 arises from other DNA sequences in this sample as well. The chain couples TRBV5-1 to TRBJ2-5; 8 bases are shared with TRBD2. V was pared by 4 bases and J by 4 bases, with 6 bases of the junction left unmatched. Per germline, CDR1 SGHRS and CDR2 YFSETQ. The CDR3 spans 14 residues. The CDR3 here is CASSLGTSGETQYF. The CDR3 DNA sequence: TGCGCCAGCAGCCTTGGGACTAGTGGAGAGACCCAGTACTTC.

The chain couples TRBV28 to TRBJ1-1, with TRBD1 matching over 9 bases. Per the germline V gene, CDR1 is MDHEN and CDR2 is SYDVKM. This CDR3 is built from 14 residues. The J segment lost 4 bases and the V segment lost 2 bases, leaving 2 bases of the junction unmatched. The CDR3 DNA follows: TGTGCCAGCAGTTTAACAGGGGGCAGCACTGAAGCTTTCTTT. It is translated as CASSLTGGSTEAFF.

The chain is built from TRBV7-3 and TRBJ2-1; D is unresolved. The V gene's germline CDR1 is SGHTA and CDR2 FQGTGA. The CDR3 is made up of 14 amino acids. V was clipped by 1 base and J by 5 bases, with 9 bases between them. The DNA of the CDR3 is TGTGCCAGCAGCTTAAGATGGGGAAACAATGAGCAGTTCTTC. Protein sequence: CASSLRWGNNEQFF.

The chain combines TRBV7-9 with TRBJ2-3; D unresolved. Between the trimmed V and J ends, which lost 8 bases and 2 bases, there was a span of 11 bases. The germline gives CDR1 SEHNR, CDR2 FQNEAQ (reference sequence). There are 13 residues in the CDR3. The CDR3 reads CASGQAVTDTQYF. DNA of the CDR3: TGTGCCAGCGGTCAGGCGGTCACAGATACGCAGTATTTT.

The chain couples TRBV12-5 to TRBJ1-1; the D is unclear. CDR3 length: 16 amino acids. The V end was cut by 2 bases, the J end by 4 bases, with 17 bases between. CDR1 is LGHNT, CDR2 FRNRAP, per germline. The chain's CDR3 is CASGLFGQASVTEAFF. The CDR3 DNA follows: TGTGCTAGTGGTTTGTTCGGTCAAGCGTCAGTCACTGAAGCTTTCTTT.